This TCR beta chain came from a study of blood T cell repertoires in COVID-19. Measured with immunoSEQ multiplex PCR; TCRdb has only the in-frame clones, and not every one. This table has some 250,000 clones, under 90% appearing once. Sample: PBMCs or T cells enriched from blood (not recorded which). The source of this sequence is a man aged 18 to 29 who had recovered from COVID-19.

The DNA of the CDR3 is TGCGCCAGCAGCTTTGGGGTAGCGGGAGCCTCGGGAGATACGCAGTATTTT. Translation: CASSFGVAGASGDTQYF. The chain carries TRBV5-1 and TRBJ2-3; 9 bases agree with TRBD2. Germline V gives CDR1 SGHRS, CDR2 YFSETQ. J lost 5 bases, V lost 2 bases, and 12 bases had no gene match. CDR3 length equals 17 residues.